This TCR beta chain was documented in a study of blood T cell repertoires in COVID-19. Study context: Specimens from acute and convalescent COVID-19 originated in the United States, Italy and Spain. In each case, the material was cDNA or gDNA derived from T cells, B-cell-depleted T cells, or PBMCs.

Original data processing: Amplification of reference gene primers was used by the study to estimate nucleated cell counts. Sequencing was performed with immunoSEQ multiplex PCR; in TCRdb, only in-frame clones are kept and a portion is missing. V and J calls and clone size are those listed in that table; D and trimming were worked out from the DNA. The sample holds more than 300,000 clones, 91% seen once. Trimming left V 3 bases short and J 6 bases short, with 14 bases between. The CDR3 consists of 13 residues. CDR1 and CDR2 from the germline V gene are SQVTM and ANQGSEA. This chain joins TRBV29-1 and TRBJ2-5, with a weak D call TRBD1 (5 bases). This sequence was found in a woman aged 18-29 years who had recovered from COVID-19. The sample comprised peripheral blood. As DNA, the CDR3 is TGCAGCGTTGAGGACATAAGTTCGAAGACCCAGTACTTC. Encoded protein: CSVEDISSKTQYF.